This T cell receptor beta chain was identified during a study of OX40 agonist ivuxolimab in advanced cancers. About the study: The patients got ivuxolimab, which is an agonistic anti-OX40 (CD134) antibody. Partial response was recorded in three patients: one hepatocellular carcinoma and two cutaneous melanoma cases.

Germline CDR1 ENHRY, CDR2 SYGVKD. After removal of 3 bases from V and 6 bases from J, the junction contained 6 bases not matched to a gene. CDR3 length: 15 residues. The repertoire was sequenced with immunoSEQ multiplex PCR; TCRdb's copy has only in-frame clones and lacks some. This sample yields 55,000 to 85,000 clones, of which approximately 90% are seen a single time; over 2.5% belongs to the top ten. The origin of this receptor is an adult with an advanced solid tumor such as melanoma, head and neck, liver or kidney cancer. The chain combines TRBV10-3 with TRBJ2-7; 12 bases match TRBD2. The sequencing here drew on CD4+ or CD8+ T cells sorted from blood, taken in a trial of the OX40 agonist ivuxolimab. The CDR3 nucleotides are TGTGCCATCAGTGAACTAGCGGGGGGCCGGGGCGAGCAGTACTTC. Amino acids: CAISELAGGRGEQYF.